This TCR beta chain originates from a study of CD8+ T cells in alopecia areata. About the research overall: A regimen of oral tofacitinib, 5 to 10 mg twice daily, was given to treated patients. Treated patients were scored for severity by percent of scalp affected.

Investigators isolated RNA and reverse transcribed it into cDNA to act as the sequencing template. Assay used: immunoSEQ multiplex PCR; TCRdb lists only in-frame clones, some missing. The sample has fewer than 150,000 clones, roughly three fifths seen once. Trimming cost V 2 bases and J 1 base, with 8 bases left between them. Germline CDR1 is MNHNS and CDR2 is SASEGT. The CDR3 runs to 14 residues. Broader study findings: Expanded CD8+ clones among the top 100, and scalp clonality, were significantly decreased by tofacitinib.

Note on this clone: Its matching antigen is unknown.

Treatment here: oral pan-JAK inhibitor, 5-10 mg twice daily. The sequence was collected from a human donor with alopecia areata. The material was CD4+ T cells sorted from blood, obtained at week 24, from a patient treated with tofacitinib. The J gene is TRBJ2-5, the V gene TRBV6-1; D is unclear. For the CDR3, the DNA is TGTGCCAGCAGTGAACGGAGTTTCCAAGAGACCCAGTACTTC. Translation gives CASSERSFQETQYF.